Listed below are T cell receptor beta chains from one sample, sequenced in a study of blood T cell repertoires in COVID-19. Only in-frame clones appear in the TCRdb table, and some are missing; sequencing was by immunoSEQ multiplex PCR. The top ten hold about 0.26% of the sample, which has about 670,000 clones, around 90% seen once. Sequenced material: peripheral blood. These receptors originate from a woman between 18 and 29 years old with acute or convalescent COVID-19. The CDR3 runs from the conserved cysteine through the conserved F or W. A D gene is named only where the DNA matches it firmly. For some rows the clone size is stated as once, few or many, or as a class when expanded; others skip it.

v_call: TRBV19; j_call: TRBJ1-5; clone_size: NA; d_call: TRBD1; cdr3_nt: TGTGCCAGTAGTTTTTCAGGGGGTAATCAGCCCCAGCATTTT; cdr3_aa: CASSFSGGNQPQHF
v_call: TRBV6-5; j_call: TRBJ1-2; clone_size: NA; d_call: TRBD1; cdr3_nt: TGTGCCAGCAGCCGGGACAGGGAATTGTACTATGGCTACACCTTC; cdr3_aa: CASSRDRELYYGYTF
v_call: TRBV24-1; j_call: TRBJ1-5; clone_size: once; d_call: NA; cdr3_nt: TGTGCCACCAGTCAAGCTCGGGGACAGCCCCAGCATTTT; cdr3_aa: CATSQARGQPQHF
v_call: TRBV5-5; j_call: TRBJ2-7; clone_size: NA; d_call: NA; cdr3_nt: TGTGCCAGCAGCCTTGGCTCAGGGTTTGGGTACGAGCAGTACTTC; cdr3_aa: CASSLGSGFGYEQYF
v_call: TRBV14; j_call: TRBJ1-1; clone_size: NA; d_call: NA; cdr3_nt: TGTGCCAGCAGCAGCCCCGGACATGGGGTCACTGAAGCTTTCTTT; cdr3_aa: CASSSPGHGVTEAFF
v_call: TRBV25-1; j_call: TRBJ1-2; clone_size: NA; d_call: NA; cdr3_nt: TGTGCCAGCAGTAGGAGGGAAACCTATGGCTACACCTTC; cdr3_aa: CASSRRETYGYTF
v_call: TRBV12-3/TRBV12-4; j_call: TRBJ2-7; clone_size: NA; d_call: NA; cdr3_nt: TGTGCCAGCAGCTCAGGGGGGCCCTACGAGCAGTACTTC; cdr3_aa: CASSSGGPYEQYF
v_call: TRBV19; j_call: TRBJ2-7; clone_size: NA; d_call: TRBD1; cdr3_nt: TGTGCCAGTAGTGTCCCGGGACAGGGGTTGTTCGAGCAGTACTTC; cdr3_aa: CASSVPGQGLFEQYF
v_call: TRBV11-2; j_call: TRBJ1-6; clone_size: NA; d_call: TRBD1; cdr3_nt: TGTGCCAGCAGCCCACGTGGGACAGCCGAGAGCTCCTATAATTCACCCCTCCACTTT; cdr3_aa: CASSPRGTAESSYNSPLHF
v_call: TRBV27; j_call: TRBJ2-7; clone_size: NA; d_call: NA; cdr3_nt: TGTGCCAGCAGTGGAGGGACAGAGACCTACGAGCAGTACTTC; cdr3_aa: CASSGGTETYEQYF
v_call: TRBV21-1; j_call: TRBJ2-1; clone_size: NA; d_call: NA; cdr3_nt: TGTGCCACCCCGAACTGTTGCGGGACAGGGAGACATGAGCAGTTCTTC; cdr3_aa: CATPNCCGTGRHEQFF
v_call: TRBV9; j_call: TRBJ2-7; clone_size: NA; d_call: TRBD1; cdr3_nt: TGTGCCAGCAGCGTCACAGGGGGGAGCTACGAGCAGTACTTC; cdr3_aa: CASSVTGGSYEQYF
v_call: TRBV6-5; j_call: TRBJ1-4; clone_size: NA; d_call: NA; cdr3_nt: TGTGCCAGCCGGGACACCTCAACTAATGAAAAACTGTTTTTT; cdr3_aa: CASRDTSTNEKLFF
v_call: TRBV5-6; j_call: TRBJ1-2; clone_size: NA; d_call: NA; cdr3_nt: TGTGCCAGCAGCTTGCTTCCAGCATCTAGGGGGGGCTACACCTTC; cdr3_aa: CASSLLPASRGGYTF
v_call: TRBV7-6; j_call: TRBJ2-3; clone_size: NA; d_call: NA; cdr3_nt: TGTGCCAGCAGCTGGAGATCAGGGCAAGATACGCAGTATTTT; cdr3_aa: CASSWRSGQDTQYF
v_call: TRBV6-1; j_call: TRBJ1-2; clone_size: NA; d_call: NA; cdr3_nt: TGTGCCAGCAGTGCACTAAGGACTCTTTTTAACCCTAACTATGGCTACACCTTC; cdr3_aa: CASSALRTLFNPNYGYTF
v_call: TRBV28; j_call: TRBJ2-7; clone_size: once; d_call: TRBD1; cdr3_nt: TGTGCCAGCAGTTTAGGACAGGGCTACGAGCAGTACTTC; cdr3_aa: CASSLGQGYEQYF
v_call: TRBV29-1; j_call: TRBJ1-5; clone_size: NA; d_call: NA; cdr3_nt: TGCAGCGTTAGAACGGGGTCGGGCAATCAGCCCCAGCATTTT; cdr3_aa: CSVRTGSGNQPQHF
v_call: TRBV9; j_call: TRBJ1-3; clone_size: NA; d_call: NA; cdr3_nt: TGTGCCAGCAGCGCCCGGTCCGGAAACACCATATATTTT; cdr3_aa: CASSARSGNTIYF
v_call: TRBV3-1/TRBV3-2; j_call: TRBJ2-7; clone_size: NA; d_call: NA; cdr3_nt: TGTGCCAGCAGCCAAGTGGGGACTGCCACCTACGAGCAGTACTTC; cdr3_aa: CASSQVGTATYEQYF
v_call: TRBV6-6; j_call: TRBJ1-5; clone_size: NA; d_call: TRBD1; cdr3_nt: TGTGCCAGCAGTCTACCACCGGACAGGGGGAGCAATCAGCCCCAGCATTTT; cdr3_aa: CASSLPPDRGSNQPQHF
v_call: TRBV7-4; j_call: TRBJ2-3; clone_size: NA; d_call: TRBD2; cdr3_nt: TGTGCCAGCAGCTCCCCTAGCGGGGGGACAGATACGCAGTATTTT; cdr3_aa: CASSSPSGGTDTQYF
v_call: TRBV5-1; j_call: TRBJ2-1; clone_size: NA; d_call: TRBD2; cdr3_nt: TGCGCCAGCAGACCCGGGACTAGCCAATCGCAGTTCTTC; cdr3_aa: CASRPGTSQSQFF
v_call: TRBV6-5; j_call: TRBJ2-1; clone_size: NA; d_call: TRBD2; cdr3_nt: TGTGCCAGTCTAGCGGGGGGACCAAACAATGAGCAGTTCTTC; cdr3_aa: CASLAGGPNNEQFF
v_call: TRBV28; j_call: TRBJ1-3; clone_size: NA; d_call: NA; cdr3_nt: TGTGCCAGCAGTTTATGGCCAGGGTCTGGAAACACCATATATTTT; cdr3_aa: CASSLWPGSGNTIYF